This T cell receptor beta chain was observed in a study of tumor-infiltrating lymphocytes in localized non-small cell lung cancer. Assay used: immunoSEQ multiplex PCR; TCRdb lists only in-frame clones, some missing. The sample records more than 10,000 clones, about 79% being singletons. CDR1 is SEHNR and CDR2 is FQNEAQ in the germline V gene (reference sequence). The CDR3 consists of 11 residues. Trimming took off 3 bases at V and 5 bases at J, with 5 bases between the two ends. To note about this clone: The antigen is unknown.

Study-level points and caveats: Different pieces of the same tissue were used for each assay.

The sequencing input was lung tumor tissue. This TCR was sampled from a human donor with non-small cell lung cancer. This chain joins TRBV7-9 and TRBJ2-7; D uncertain. The CDR3 here is CASSFYDEQYF. As DNA, the CDR3 is TGTGCCAGCAGCTTTTATGACGAGCAGTACTTC.